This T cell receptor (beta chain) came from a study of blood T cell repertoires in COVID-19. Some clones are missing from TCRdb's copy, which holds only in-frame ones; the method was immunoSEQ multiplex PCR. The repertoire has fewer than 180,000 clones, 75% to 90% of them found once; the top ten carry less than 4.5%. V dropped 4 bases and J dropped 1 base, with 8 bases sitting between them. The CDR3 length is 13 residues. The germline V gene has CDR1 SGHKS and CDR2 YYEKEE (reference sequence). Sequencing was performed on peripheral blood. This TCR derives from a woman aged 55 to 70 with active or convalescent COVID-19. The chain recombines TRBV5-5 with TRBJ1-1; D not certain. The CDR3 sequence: CASSRRENTEAFF. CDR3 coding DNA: TGTGCCAGCAGCCGTCGAGAGAACACTGAAGCTTTCTTT. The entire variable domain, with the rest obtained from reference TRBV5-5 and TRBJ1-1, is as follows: DAGVTQSPTHLIKTRGQQVTLRCSPISGHKSVSWYQQVLGQGPQFIFQYYEKEERGRGNFPDRFSARQFPNYSSELNVNALLLGDSALYLCASSRRENTEAFFGQGTRLTVV.